This T cell receptor (beta chain) originates from a study of blood T cells in healthy people across ages. Study-level points and caveats: Because donor CMV status was unknown, expanded clonotype changes were possibly confounded.

Of note for this clonotype: The antigen is unknown. A read error may account for a junction end that differs from germline.

Alongside a J-beta primer mix, a sample-barcoded 5' primer served in a second PCR lasting 7 to 11 cycles. TCRdb re-derived calls from the 5' RACE reads in MiXCR, one entry per CDR3 protein. The data hold about 570,000 distinct CDR3 sequences, with roughly 29% observed a single time. CDR1 SGHTA and CDR2 FQGNSA come from the germline V gene. The CDR3 length is 15 residues. The sequenced sample was blood. This TCR derives from a woman aged 70-85 years in good health. V gene TRBV7-2 combines with J gene TRBJ1-2; TRBD1 matches at 7 bases. The DNA for the CDR3 is TGTGCCAGCAGCTTAGAGTTTGACAGGGCCTATGGCTACGCCTTC. Encoded protein: CASSLEFDRAYGYAF. The full variable domain, its missing parts supplied by reference TRBV7-2 and TRBJ1-2, is GAGVSQSPSNKVTEKGKDVELRCDPISGHTALYWYRQSLGQGLEFLIYFQGNSAPDKSGLPSDRFSAERTGGSVSTLTIQRTQQEDSAVYLCASSLEFDRAYGYAFGSGTRLTVV.